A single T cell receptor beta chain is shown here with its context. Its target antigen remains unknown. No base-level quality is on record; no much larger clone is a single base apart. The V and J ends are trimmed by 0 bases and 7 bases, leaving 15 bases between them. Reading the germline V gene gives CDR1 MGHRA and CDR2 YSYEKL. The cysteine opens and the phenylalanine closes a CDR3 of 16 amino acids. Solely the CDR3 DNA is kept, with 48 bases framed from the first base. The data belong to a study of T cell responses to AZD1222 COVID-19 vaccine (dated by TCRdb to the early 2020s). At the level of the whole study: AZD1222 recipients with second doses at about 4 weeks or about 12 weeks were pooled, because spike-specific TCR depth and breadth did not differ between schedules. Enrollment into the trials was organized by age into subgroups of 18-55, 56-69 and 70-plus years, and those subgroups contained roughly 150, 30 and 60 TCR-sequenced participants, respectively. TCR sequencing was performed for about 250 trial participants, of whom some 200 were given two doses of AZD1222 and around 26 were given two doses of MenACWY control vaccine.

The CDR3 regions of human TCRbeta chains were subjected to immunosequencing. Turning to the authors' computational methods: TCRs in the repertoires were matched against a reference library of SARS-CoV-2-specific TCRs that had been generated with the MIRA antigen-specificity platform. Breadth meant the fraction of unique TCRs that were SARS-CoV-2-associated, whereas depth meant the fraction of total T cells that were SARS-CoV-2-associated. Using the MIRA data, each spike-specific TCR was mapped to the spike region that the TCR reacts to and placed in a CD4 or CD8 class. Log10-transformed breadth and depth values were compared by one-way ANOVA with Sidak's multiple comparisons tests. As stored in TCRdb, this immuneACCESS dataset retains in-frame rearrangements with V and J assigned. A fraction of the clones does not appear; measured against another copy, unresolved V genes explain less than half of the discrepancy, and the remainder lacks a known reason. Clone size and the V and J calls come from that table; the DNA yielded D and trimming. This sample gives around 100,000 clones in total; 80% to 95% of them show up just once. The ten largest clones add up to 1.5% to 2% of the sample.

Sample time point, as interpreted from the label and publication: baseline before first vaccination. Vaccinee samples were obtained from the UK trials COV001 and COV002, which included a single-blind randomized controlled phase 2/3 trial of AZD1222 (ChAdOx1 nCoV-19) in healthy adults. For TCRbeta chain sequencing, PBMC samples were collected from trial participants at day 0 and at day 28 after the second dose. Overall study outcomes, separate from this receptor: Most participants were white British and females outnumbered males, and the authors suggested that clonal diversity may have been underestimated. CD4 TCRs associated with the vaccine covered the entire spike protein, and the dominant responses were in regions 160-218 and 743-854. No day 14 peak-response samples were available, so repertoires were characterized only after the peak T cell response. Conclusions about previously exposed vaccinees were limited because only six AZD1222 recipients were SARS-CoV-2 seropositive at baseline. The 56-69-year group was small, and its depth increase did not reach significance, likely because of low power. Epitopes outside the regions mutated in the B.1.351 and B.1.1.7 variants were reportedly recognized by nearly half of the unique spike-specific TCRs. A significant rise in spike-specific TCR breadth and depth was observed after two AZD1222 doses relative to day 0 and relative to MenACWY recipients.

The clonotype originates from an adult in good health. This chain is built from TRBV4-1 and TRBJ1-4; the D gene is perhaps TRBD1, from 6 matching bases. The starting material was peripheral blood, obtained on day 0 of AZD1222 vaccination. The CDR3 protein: CASSQEWTGAGEKLFF. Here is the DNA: TGCGCCAGCAGCCAAGAGTGGACGGGGGCAGGTGAAAAACTGTTTTTT.